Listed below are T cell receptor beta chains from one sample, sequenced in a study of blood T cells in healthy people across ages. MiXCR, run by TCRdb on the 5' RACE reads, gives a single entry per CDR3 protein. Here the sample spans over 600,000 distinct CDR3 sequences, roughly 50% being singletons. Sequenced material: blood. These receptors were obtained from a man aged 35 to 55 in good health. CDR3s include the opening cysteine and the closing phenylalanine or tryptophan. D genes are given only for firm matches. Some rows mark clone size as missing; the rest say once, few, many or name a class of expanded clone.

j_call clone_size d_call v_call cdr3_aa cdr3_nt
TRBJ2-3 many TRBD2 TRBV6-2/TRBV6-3 CAITGLADTDTQYF TGTGCCATCACCGGGCTAGCGGACACAGATACGCAGTATTTT
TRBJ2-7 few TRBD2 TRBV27 CASSFSSGSRSYEQYF TGTGCCAGCAGTTTCTCTAGCGGGAGCCGTTCCTACGAGCAGTACTTC
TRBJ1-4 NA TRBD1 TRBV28 CASTGGQGNEKLFF TGTGCCAGCACGGGAGGACAGGGGAACGAAAAACTGTTTTTT
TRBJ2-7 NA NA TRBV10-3 CATGQPDLEQYF TGTGCCACGGGACAACCTGATCTTGAGCAGTACTTC
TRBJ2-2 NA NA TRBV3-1 CASSAATGELFF TGTGCCAGCAGCGCAGCCACCGGGGAGCTGTTTTTT
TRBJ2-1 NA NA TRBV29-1 CSVPLGGEQFF TGCAGCGTCCCTTTGGGGGGCGAGCAGTTCTTC
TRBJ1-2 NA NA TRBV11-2 CASSLPGLGANYGYTF TGTGCCAGCAGCCTACCTGGACTGGGAGCTAACTATGGCTACACCTTC
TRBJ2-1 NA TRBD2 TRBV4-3 CASSQETAGGYNEQFF TGCGCCAGCAGCCAAGAAACAGCGGGAGGATACAATGAGCAGTTCTTC
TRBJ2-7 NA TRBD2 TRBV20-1 CSARDPLAGNTYEQYF TGCAGTGCTAGAGATCCCCTAGCGGGAAATACCTACGAGCAGTACTTC
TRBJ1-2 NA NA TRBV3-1 CASSRRMGGYTF TGTGCCAGCAGCCGCCGAATGGGTGGCTACACCTTC
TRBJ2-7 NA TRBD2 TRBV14 CASSRLGLAGVNEQYF TGTGCCAGCAGCCGACTTGGACTAGCGGGAGTAAACGAGCAGTACTTC
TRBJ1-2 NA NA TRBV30 CAWREHPNYGYTF TGTGCCTGGAGAGAACATCCTAACTATGGCTACACCTTC
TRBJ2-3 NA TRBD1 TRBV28 CASSLLLQGYIDTQYF TGTGCCAGCAGTTTGTTGCTACAGGGGTACATAGATACGCAGTATTTT
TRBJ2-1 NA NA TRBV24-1 CATSGIYNEQFF TGTGCCACCAGTGGGATTTACAATGAGCAGTTCTTC
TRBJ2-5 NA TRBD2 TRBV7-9 CASTYRLAGGGGKETQYF TGTGCCAGCACCTACCGGCTAGCGGGGGGCGGCGGAAAAGAGACCCAGTACTTC
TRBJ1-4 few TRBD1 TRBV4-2 CASSQEGTEEKLFF TGTGCCAGCAGCCAAGAAGGGACAGAGGAAAAACTGTTTTTT
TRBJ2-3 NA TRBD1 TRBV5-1 CASSSPTGSTADTQYF TGCGCCAGCAGCAGCCCGACAGGGAGTACGGCAGATACGCAGTATTTT
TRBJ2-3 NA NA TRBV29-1 CSVPLIGYTDTQYF TGCAGCGTTCCCCTTATTGGATACACAGATACGCAGTATTTT
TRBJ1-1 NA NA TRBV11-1 CASSFHDRSNTEAFF TGTGCCAGCAGCTTCCATGACAGATCCAACACTGAAGCTTTCTTT
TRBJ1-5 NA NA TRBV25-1 CASSELGENQPQHF TGTGCCAGCAGTGAATTGGGGGAGAATCAGCCCCAGCATTTT
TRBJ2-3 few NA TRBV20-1 CSVFSMDTQYF TGCAGTGTCTTCTCGATGGATACGCAGTATTTT
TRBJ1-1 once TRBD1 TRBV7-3 CASSFKGADTEAFF TGTGCCAGCAGCTTCAAGGGGGCGGACACTGAAGCTTTCTTT
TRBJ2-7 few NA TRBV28 CASSPLRTGELYF TGTGCCAGCAGTCCCTTGCGCACCGGGGAGCTGTACTTC
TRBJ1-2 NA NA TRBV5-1 CASSVVGRDYGYTF TGCGCCAGCAGCGTAGTGGGGCGCGACTATGGCTACACCTTC
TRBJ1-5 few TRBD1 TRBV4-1 CASSQAPRTGVIGNQPQHF TGCGCCAGCAGCCAAGCCCCCAGGACAGGGGTAATTGGCAATCAGCCCCAGCATTTT
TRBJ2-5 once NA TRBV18 CASSPLPWGETQYF TGTGCCAGCTCACCATTGCCCTGGGGGGAGACCCAGTACTTC
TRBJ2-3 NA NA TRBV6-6 CASSLDRDNTDTQYF TGTGCCAGCAGTTTGGATAGGGATAACACAGATACGCAGTATTTT
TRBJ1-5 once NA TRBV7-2 CASGSGSLNNQPQHF TGTGCCAGCGGCTCCGGTTCCCTTAACAATCAGCCCCAGCATTTT
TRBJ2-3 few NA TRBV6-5 CASSYPRDAQYF TGTGCCAGCAGTTACCCCAGGGATGCGCAGTATTTT
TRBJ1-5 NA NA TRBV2 CASNVDGNQPQHF TGTGCCAGCAACGTCGACGGCAATCAGCCCCAGCATTTT
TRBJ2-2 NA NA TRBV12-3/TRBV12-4 CASSSLAVITGELFF TGTGCCAGCAGTTCCCTAGCAGTAATCACCGGGGAGCTGTTTTTT
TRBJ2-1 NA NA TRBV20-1 CSARGGSSLAYNEQFF TGCAGTGCTAGAGGAGGGTCGAGTCTAGCATACAATGAGCAGTTCTTC
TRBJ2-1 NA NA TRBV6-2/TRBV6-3 CASSYSLDEQFF TGTGCCAGCAGTTACTCGTTGGATGAGCAGTTCTTC
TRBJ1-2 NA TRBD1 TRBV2 CASSPLAGGRGYTF TGTGCCAGCAGTCCGCTCGCAGGGGGCCGGGGCTACACCTTC
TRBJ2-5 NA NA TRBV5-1 CASSWDLGETQYF TGCGCCAGCAGCTGGGACCTAGGGGAGACCCAGTACTTC
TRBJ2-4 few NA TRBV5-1 CASSSGGWSPQYF TGCGCCAGCAGCTCCGGGGGTTGGTCGCCTCAGTACTTC
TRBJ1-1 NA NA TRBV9 CASSVDRAGNTEAFF TGTGCCAGCAGCGTAGATCGGGCAGGGAACACTGAAGCTTTCTTT
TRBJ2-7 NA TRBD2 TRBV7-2 CASSYIGLAGEQYF TGTGCCAGCAGCTATATTGGACTAGCGGGGGAGCAGTACTTC
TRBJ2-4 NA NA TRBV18 CASSPSYGGAKNIQYF TGTGCCAGCTCACCATCATACGGGGGTGCCAAAAACATTCAGTACTTC
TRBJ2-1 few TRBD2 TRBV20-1 CSANPVAGSSYNEQFF TGCAGTGCTAACCCCGTAGCGGGAAGCTCCTACAATGAGCAGTTCTTC
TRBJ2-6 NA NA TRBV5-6 CASSSDSRGSGANVLTF TGTGCCAGCAGCTCGGACAGCCGAGGCTCTGGGGCCAACGTCCTGACTTTC
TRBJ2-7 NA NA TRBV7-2 CASSHSPQGNEQYF TGTGCCAGCAGCCATTCCCCGCAGGGAAACGAGCAGTACTTC
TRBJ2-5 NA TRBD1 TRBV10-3 CAISESSGTGGETQYF TGTGCCATCAGTGAGTCGTCCGGGACAGGAGGAGAGACCCAGTACTTC